The next 10 T cell receptor beta chains were all read from a single sample in a study of T cells expressing NK-cell markers. From the 5' RACE reads, TCRdb lists one entry per CDR3 protein and no DNA. This listing includes around 380,000 distinct CDR3 sequences. The sequencing sample was made of blood T cells: a sorted CD56 or NKG2C T cell subset, CD4+ or CD8+ T cells, or bulk PBMC T cells (not recorded which). The receptors were sampled from a woman between 45 and 60 years old in good health.

The chain combines TRBV5-1 with TRBJ1-3. Germline assignment: CDR1 SGHRS and CDR2 YFSETQ. The CDR3 consists of 20 residues. CDR3 sequence: CASSSRSGRALNPSGNTIYF. The full variable domain, with the rest looked up from reference TRBV5-1 and TRBJ1-3, is KAGVTQTPRYLIKTRGQQVTLSCSPISGHRSVSWYQQTPGQGLQFLFEYFSETQRNKGNFPGRFSGRQFSNSRSEMNVSTLELGDSALYLCASSSRSGRALNPSGNTIYFGEGSWLTVV.

The chain links TRBV29-1 to TRBJ1-5; TCRdb's D call of TRBD1 is untestable without DNA. The CDR3 is 14 amino acids. Germline V gene lookup returns CDR1 SQVTM and CDR2 ANQGSEA. CDR3 amino acids: CSPRNRGSNQPQHF.

The V and J genes are TRBV4-1 and TRBJ1-2; TCRdb's D gene call, TRBD1, goes unchecked for lack of DNA. Germline V gene data show CDR1 as MGHRA and CDR2 as YSYEKL. CDR3 length: 16 amino acids. The chain's CDR3 is CASSQEGAGTQYGYTF.

CDR3 amino acids: CASSWSDKQYF. This sequence joins TRBV27 and TRBJ2-3. The CDR3 consists of 11 residues. From germline, CDR1 is MNHEY and CDR2 SMNVEV (reference sequence).

The CDR3 here is CASSLYPTTGYSGNTIYF. V gene TRBV7-3 combines with J gene TRBJ1-3; TCRdb names TRBD1, which stays unverified in the absence of DNA. The CDR3 totals 18 residues. Per germline, CDR1 SGHTA and CDR2 FQGTGA.

The rearrangement uses TRBV20-1 and TRBJ2-5; the TCRdb D gene call, TRBD1, has no DNA to confirm it. The CDR3 runs to 13 residues. Germline V gene lookup returns CDR1 DFQATT and CDR2 SNEGSKA (reference sequence). The CDR3 is CSAREARTRTQYF.

J is TRBJ2-3 and V is TRBV27; TCRdb selects TRBD1, and the lack of DNA leaves this call unchecked. This CDR3 has 17 amino acids. CDR1 MNHEY and CDR2 SMNVEV come from the germline V gene (reference sequence). The CDR3 loop reads CASSLSRGQGATDTQYF.

The chain employs TRBV5-4 and TRBJ2-1; the D call from TCRdb, TRBD2, cannot be confirmed without DNA. The CDR3 totals 17 residues. Germline V gene data show CDR1 as SGHNT and CDR2 as YYREEE (reference sequence). CDR3 amino acids: CASSSPGTSGRGGEQFF.

This chain joins TRBV20-1 and TRBJ2-5; the TCRdb D gene call, TRBD2, has no DNA to confirm it. The V gene's germline CDR1 is DFQATT and CDR2 SNEGSKA (reference sequence). The CDR3 sequence is 16 residues long. This CDR3 reads CSARVWTSVGRETQYF.

The chain is built from TRBV27 and TRBJ2-7; the TCRdb call, TRBD1, lacks DNA for checking. This CDR3 contains 15 residues. Germline CDR1 and CDR2: MNHEY and SMNVEV (reference sequence). The CDR3 region is CASSLSWEPIGEQYF.